This T cell receptor beta chain came from a study of blood T cell repertoires in COVID-19. Background on the study: Acute-phase and convalescent COVID-19 samples originated in the United States, Italy and Spain.

As processed by the authors: Reference gene primer amplification in the assay estimated nucleated cell counts. Assay used: immunoSEQ multiplex PCR; TCRdb lists only in-frame clones, some missing. The V and J calls and clone size were taken over from that table, and D and trimming were inferred from the DNA. The sample has under 200,000 clones; around nine tenths are singletons. The CDR3 sequence is 19 residues long. Germline lookup yields CDR1 SQVTM and CDR2 ANQGSEA. V was clipped by 4 bases and J by 4 bases; unmatched bases: 15. J is TRBJ2-1 and V is TRBV29-1; the match to TRBD2 covers 14 bases. The specimen sequenced was peripheral blood. This sequence originates from a man in his 70s with acute or convalescent COVID-19. CDR3 sequence (DNA): TGCAGCGTTGCGACCGGACTAGCGGGAGGTAGTAAAGTGTACAATGAGCAGTTCTTC. Amino acids: CSVATGLAGGSKVYNEQFF.